Listed here is a single T cell receptor (beta chain). It has no known antigen specificity. No base qualities exist here, and no much larger clone lies one base off it. Receptor amplification or capture employed 5' RACE. TCRdb names NextSeq 500 as the instrument used. In the TCR library protocol, unique molecular identifiers were attached to individual cDNA molecules to correct for PCR bias and sequencing error. Sequencing covered both TCR alpha and beta chains, and within each sample the abundances of alpha and beta sequences were tightly co-correlated. As for the original processing: Decombinator V4 was used to perform V gene, J gene and CDR3 annotation of TCR sequences. TCRs were defined as expanded if a significant change between any two time points was detected under a Poisson model with p below 0.0001. Abundances of TCRs were expressed as counts per million after normalisation to the total number of TCRs sequenced in each sample. MAIT TCRs were defined by TRAV1-2 paired with TRAJ12, TRAJ20 or TRAJ33, and iNKT TCRs by TRAV10 paired with TRAJ18. VDJdb, accessed on 1 November 2021, was searched for TCRs annotated for CMV, EBV and SARS-CoV-2, and TCRs annotated for more than one antigen were excluded. The public reads were reprocessed in TCRdb via fastp at Q25 and MiXCR, keeping in-frame beta chains. Under each unique CDR3 protein, matching rows form one entry showing the most common genes and DNA. None of the V and J calls come from the authors' own analysis; TCRdb made them. Counted in this sample were roughly 70,000 distinct CDR3 sequences; around 12% of them appeared once. The top ten hold over 0.95% of the sample.

This specimen comes from a study of early T cells in non-severe SARS-CoV-2 infection (dated by TCRdb to the early 2020s). As for the study more broadly: Bulk RNA from unsorted whole blood was used for TCR sequencing, so alpha and beta chains could not be paired. Here is what the overall study found, with its caveats: VDJdb matching was skewed toward anti-spike CD8 responses, so virus-specific expansions were likely underestimated and private and CD4 specificities were missed.

This was a case-control study nested in a cohort of healthcare workers in London, UK, who had nasopharyngeal swab PCR tests and blood samples taken every week. Healthcare workers were enrolled in the week of the UK lockdown, from 23 to 31 March 2020, and were followed every week for up to roughly 16 weeks. Trimming at the junction amounts to 4 bases on V and 3 bases on J, and the germline ends lie 15 bases apart. CDR1 LGHNA and CDR2 YNFKEQ are derived from the germline V gene. The CDR3 measures 16 amino acids from cysteine to phenylalanine. The CDR3 DNA has 48 bases and is translated from base 1. Material for sequencing was whole blood. This TCR derives from an adult who was a healthcare worker with PCR-confirmed SARS-CoV-2 infection or an uninfected control (not recorded which). The rearranged chain carries TRBV4-2 and TRBJ2-2, with TRBD2 as a weak D call on 6 bases. The nucleotide sequence reads as follows: TGTGCCAGCAGCCGCGCAGCGGGTTCAGACACCGGGGAGCTGTTTTTT. Its product reads: CASSRAAGSDTGELFF.